This TCR beta chain was captured by sequencing in a study of T cell repertoires in cytomegalovirus infection. Overall study: Both a matching HLA type and CMV infection were indicated by public TCR beta signatures.

This clonotype has only a few counts. Its antigen is as yet unknown. TCRdb reprocessed the reads with MiXCR, giving one entry per CDR3 protein. The sample carries a few hundred thousand distinct CDR3 sequences, 22% recorded once. Germline V gives CDR1 MNHEY, CDR2 SVGEGT. CDR3 size: 11 residues. Trimming took 5 bases from V and 3 from J, leaving 5 bases between them. Sequences were derived from cultured PBMCs, sampled from culture after CMV antigen stimulation. The chain carries TRBV6-2 or TRBV6-3 and TRBJ2-7; D is unresolved. This TCR was sampled from a human donor in good health (CMV status not recorded). Some clones in this sample may be carry-over from other donors' samples. The CDR3 region has the DNA TGTGCCAGCAGTCAACTCTACGAGCAGTACTTC. As protein: CASSQLYEQYF.